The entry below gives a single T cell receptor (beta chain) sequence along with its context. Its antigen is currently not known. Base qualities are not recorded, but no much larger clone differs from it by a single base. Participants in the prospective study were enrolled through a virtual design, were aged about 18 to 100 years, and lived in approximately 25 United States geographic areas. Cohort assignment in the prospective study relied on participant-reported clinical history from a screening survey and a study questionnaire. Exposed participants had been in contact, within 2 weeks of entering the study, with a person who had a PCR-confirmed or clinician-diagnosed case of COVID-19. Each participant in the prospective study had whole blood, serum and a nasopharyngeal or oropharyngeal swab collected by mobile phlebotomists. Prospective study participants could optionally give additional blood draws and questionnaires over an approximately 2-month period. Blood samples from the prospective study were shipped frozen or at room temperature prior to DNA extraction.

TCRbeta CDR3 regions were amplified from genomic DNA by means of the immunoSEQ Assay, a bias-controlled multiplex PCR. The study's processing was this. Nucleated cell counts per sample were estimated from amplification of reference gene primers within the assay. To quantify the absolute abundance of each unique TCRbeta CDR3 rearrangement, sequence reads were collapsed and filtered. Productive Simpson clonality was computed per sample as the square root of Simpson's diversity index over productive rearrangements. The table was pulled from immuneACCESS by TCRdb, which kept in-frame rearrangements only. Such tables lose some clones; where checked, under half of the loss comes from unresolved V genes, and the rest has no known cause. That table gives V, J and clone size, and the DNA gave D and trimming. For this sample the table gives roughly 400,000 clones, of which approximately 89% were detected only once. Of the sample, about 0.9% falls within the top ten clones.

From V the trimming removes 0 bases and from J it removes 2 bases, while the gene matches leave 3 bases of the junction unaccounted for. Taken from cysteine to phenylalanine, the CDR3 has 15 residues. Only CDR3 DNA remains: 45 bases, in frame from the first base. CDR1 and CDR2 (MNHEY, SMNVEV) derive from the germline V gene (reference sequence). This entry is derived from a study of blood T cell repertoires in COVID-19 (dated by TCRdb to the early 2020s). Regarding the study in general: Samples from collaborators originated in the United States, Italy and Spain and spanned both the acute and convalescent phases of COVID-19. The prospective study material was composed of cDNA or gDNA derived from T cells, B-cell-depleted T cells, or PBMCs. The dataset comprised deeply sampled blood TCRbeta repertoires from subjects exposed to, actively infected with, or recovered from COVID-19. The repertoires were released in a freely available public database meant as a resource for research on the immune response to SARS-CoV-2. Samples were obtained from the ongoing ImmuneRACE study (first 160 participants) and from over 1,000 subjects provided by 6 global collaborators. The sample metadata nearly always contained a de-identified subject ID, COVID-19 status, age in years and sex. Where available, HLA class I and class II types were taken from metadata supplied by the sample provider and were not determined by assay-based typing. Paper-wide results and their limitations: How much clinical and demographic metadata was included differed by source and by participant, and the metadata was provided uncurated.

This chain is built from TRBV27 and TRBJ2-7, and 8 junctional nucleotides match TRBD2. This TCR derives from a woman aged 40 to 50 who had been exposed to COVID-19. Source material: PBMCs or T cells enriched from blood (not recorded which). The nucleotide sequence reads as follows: TGTGCCAGCAGTTTATCGACGGGGGGGACCTACGAGCAGTACTTC. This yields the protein CASSLSTGGTYEQYF.